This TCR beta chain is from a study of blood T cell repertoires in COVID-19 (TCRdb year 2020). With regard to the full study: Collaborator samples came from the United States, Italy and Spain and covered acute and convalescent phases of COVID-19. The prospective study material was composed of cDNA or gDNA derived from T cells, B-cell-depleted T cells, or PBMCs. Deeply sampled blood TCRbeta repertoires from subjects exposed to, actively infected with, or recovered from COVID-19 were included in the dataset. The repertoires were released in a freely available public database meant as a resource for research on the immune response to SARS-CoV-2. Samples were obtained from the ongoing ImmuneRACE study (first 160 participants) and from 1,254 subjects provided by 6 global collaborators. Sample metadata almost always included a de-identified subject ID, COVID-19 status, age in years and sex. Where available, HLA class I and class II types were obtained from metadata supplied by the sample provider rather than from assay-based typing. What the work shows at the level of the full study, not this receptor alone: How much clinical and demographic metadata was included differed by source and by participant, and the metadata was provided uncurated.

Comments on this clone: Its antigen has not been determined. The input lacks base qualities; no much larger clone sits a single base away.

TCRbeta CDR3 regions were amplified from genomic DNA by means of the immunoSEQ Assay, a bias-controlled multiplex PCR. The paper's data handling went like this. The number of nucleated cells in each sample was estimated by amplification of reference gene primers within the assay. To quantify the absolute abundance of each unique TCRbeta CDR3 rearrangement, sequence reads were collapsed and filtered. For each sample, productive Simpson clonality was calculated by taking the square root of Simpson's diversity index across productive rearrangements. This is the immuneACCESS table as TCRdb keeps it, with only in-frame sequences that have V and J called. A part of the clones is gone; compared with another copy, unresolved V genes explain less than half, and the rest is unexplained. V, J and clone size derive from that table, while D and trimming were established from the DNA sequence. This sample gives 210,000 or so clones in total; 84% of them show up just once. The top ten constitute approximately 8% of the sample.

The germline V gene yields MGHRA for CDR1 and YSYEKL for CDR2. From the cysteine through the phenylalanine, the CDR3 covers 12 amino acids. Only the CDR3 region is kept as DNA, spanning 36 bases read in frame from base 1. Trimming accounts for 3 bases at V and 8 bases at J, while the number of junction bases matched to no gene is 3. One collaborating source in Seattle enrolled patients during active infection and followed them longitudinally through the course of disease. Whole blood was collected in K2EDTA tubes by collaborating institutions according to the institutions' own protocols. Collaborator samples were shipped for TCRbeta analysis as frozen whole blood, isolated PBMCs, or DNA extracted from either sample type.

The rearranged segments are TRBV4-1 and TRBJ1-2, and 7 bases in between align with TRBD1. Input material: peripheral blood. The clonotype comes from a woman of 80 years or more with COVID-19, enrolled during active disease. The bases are TGCGCCAGCAGCCAGACAGGGCTCGGCTACACCTTC. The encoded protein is CASSQTGLGYTF.